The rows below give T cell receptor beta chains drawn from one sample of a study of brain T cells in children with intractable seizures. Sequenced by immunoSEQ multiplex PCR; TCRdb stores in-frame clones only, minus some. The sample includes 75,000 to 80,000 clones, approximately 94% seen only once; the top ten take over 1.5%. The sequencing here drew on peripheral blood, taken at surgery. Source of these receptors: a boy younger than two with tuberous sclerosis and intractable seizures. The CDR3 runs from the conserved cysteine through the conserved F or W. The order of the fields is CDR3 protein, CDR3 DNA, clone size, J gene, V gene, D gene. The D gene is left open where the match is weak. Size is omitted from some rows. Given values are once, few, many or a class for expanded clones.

CDR3: CASSGQRRWNTEAFF
DNA: TGTGCCAGCAGCGGACAGCGTCGGTGGAACACTGAAGCTTTCTTT
size: -
J: TRBJ1-1
V: TRBV2
D: -

CDR3: CASSLAGDYGYTF
DNA: TGTGCCAGCAGCTTGGCAGGGGATTATGGCTACACCTTC
size: -
J: TRBJ1-2
V: TRBV5-6
D: -

CDR3: CASSSRGGGSLLNGYTF
DNA: TGTGCCAGCAGCTCCAGAGGCGGGGGGAGCCTTTTGAATGGCTACACCTTC
size: -
J: TRBJ1-2
V: TRBV5-4
D: -

CDR3: CASSLGIRDRGFYEQYF
DNA: TGTGCCAGCAGCTTAGGGATTAGAGACAGGGGCTTCTACGAGCAGTACTTC
size: -
J: TRBJ2-7
V: TRBV11-3
D: TRBD1

CDR3: CSARGPYEQYF
DNA: TGCAGTGCCCGGGGGCCGTACGAGCAGTACTTC
size: -
J: TRBJ2-7
V: TRBV20-1
D: -

CDR3: CASSPPMGVESTEAFF
DNA: TGTGCCAGCAGCCCACCTATGGGGGTAGAAAGCACTGAAGCTTTCTTT
size: once
J: TRBJ1-1
V: TRBV7-9
D: -

CDR3: CASSLSWGAGELFF
DNA: TGTGCCAGCAGTTTATCGTGGGGCGCCGGGGAGCTGTTTTTT
size: once
J: TRBJ2-2
V: TRBV27
D: -

CDR3: CATSRDLDGYTF
DNA: TGTGCCACCAGCAGAGATCTGGATGGCTACACCTTC
size: -
J: TRBJ1-2
V: TRBV15
D: -

CDR3: CASSIRANTEAFF
DNA: TGTGCCAGTAGTATCAGGGCGAACACTGAAGCTTTCTTT
size: -
J: TRBJ1-1
V: TRBV19
D: -

CDR3: CATSRDGTPEGKTQYF
DNA: TGTGCCACCAGCAGAGACGGGACTCCCGAGGGGAAGACCCAGTACTTC
size: -
J: TRBJ2-5
V: TRBV15
D: -

CDR3: CASTPTGTLSEAFF
DNA: TGCGCCAGCACCCCAACCGGGACACTCTCTGAAGCTTTCTTT
size: -
J: TRBJ1-1
V: TRBV5-1
D: -

CDR3: CASSLYDDGSGNTIYF
DNA: TGTGCCAGCAGCTTGTATGACGATGGCTCTGGAAACACCATATATTTT
size: -
J: TRBJ1-3
V: TRBV11-3
D: -

CDR3: CAWSGDRDGYYEQYF
DNA: TGTGCCTGGAGCGGGGACAGGGATGGGTACTACGAGCAGTACTTC
size: once
J: TRBJ2-7
V: TRBV30
D: TRBD1

CDR3: CASNQEGLAGGGTDTQYF
DNA: TGTGCCAGCAACCAGGAGGGACTAGCGGGAGGGGGGACAGATACGCAGTATTTT
size: -
J: TRBJ2-3
V: TRBV28
D: TRBD2

CDR3: CAWSVVGNQPQHF
DNA: TGTGCCTGGAGTGTGGTTGGCAATCAGCCCCAGCATTTT
size: once
J: TRBJ1-5
V: TRBV30
D: -

CDR3: CASSPPGGLNYGYTF
DNA: TGTGCCAGCTCACCACCGGGAGGACTTAACTATGGCTACACCTTC
size: -
J: TRBJ1-2
V: TRBV18
D: -

CDR3: CASSPHDERTDTQYF
DNA: TGTGCCAGCAGCCCCCACGACGAAAGGACAGATACGCAGTATTTT
size: -
J: TRBJ2-3
V: TRBV9
D: -

CDR3: CASKDWRGFGAFF
DNA: TGTGCCAGTAAAGATTGGAGAGGCTTTGGGGCTTTCTTT
size: -
J: TRBJ1-1
V: TRBV19
D: -

CDR3: CASSSTGGLGYTEAFF
DNA: TGTGCCAGCAGCTCTACAGGGGGCCTAGGGTACACTGAAGCTTTCTTT
size: -
J: TRBJ1-1
V: TRBV5-4
D: TRBD1

CDR3: CASSLEGREKLFF
DNA: TGTGCCAGCAGCTTGGAGGGAAGGGAAAAACTGTTTTTT
size: -
J: TRBJ1-4
V: TRBV5-4
D: -

CDR3: CAWSVHNYGYTF
DNA: TGTGCCTGGAGTGTACACAACTATGGCTACACCTTC
size: -
J: TRBJ1-2
V: TRBV30
D: -

CDR3: CASSQEARAGKGTGELFF
DNA: TGTGCCAGCAGCCAAGAGGCCAGGGCGGGAAAGGGAACCGGGGAGCTGTTTTTT
size: -
J: TRBJ2-2
V: TRBV3-1/TRBV3-2
D: -

CDR3: CAIKQGAGYTF
DNA: TGTGCCATAAAACAGGGGGCCGGCTACACCTTC
size: -
J: TRBJ1-2
V: TRBV7-2
D: TRBD1

CDR3: CASTGGLYF
DNA: TGTGCCAGCACAGGGGGGTTGTACTTC
size: -
J: TRBJ2-7
V: TRBV6-4
D: -

CDR3: CASSLAARDSPYNEQFF
DNA: TGTGCCAGCAGCTTAGCGGCCAGGGACAGCCCATACAATGAGCAGTTCTTC
size: -
J: TRBJ2-1
V: TRBV11-2
D: TRBD1

CDR3: CASSWRDGSNTEAFF
DNA: TGTGCCAGCAGCTGGCGGGACGGCTCGAACACTGAAGCTTTCTTT
size: -
J: TRBJ1-1
V: TRBV13
D: -

CDR3: CASSSDRGLGETQYF
DNA: TGTGCCAGCAGTTCCGACAGGGGGCTTGGAGAGACCCAGTACTTC
size: -
J: TRBJ2-5
V: TRBV6-5
D: TRBD1

CDR3: CASSGRTGAETQYF
DNA: TGTGCCAGCAGTGGACGGACAGGGGCAGAGACCCAGTACTTC
size: -
J: TRBJ2-5
V: TRBV2
D: TRBD1

CDR3: CASSPLGSGSRNTQYF
DNA: TGCGCCAGCAGTCCCTTGGGTAGCGGGAGTCGGAATACGCAGTATTTT
size: -
J: TRBJ2-3
V: TRBV5-1
D: TRBD2

CDR3: CASSLGGQGNTEAFF
DNA: TGTGCCAGCAGCTTAGGTGGACAGGGTAACACTGAAGCTTTCTTT
size: -
J: TRBJ1-1
V: TRBV11-3
D: TRBD1

CDR3: CASSIGTSGRGELFF
DNA: TGTGCCAGTAGTATTGGTACTAGCGGGAGAGGGGAGCTGTTTTTT
size: -
J: TRBJ2-2
V: TRBV19
D: TRBD2

CDR3: CASSLDGVYGYTF
DNA: TGTGCCAGCAGCCTCGACGGTGTCTATGGCTACACCTTC
size: -
J: TRBJ1-2
V: TRBV7-6
D: -

CDR3: CARKDSPYEQYF
DNA: TGTGCCAGAAAGGACAGCCCCTACGAGCAGTACTTC
size: few
J: TRBJ2-7
V: TRBV30
D: -

CDR3: CASSLAGGAKNIQYF
DNA: TGTGCCAGCAGCTTGGCGGGGGGAGCCAAAAACATTCAGTACTTC
size: once
J: TRBJ2-4
V: TRBV5-6
D: TRBD2

CDR3: CASSMTSGATIYF
DNA: TGTGCCAGCAGCATGACAAGCGGGGCCACCATATATTTT
size: -
J: TRBJ1-3
V: TRBV6-5
D: -

CDR3: CASSFLLAVPYNEQFF
DNA: TGTGCCAGCAGCTTTTTACTAGCGGTCCCCTACAATGAGCAGTTCTTC
size: -
J: TRBJ2-1
V: TRBV7-6
D: TRBD2

CDR3: CASGLVLAGKGLDEQYF
DNA: TGTGCTAGTGGTTTGGTACTAGCGGGAAAAGGCCTCGACGAGCAGTACTTC
size: -
J: TRBJ2-7
V: TRBV12-5
D: TRBD2

CDR3: CASSPWEISTDTQYF
DNA: TGTGCCAGCTCACCATGGGAGATTAGCACAGATACGCAGTATTTT
size: once
J: TRBJ2-3
V: TRBV18
D: -

CDR3: CASSLGDPGRWGYTF
DNA: TGTGCCAGCAGCTTAGGGGACCCGGGGAGATGGGGCTACACCTTC
size: -
J: TRBJ1-2
V: TRBV7-9
D: -

CDR3: CASSRTGGRATNEKLFF
DNA: TGTGCCAGCAGCCGAACAGGGGGAAGGGCAACTAATGAAAAACTGTTTTTT
size: -
J: TRBJ1-4
V: TRBV3-1/TRBV3-2
D: TRBD1